This entry lists 26 T cell receptor beta chains sequenced from one sample in a study of identifying expanded T cells in peripheral blood. Profiling relied on immunoSEQ multiplex PCR, and the TCRdb table lists in-frame clones only, not all of them. The data hold 80,000 to 95,000 clones, with approximately 88% observed a single time. Sequencing was carried out using blood. These receptors were collected from a person aged 18 to 70 in good health.

The chain uses TRBV6-5 and TRBJ1-5, with unresolved D. CDR3 size: 13 residues. Germline CDR1 is MNHEY and CDR2 is SVGAGI. Trimming took 5 bases from V and 2 from J, leaving 7 bases between them. This chain's CDR3 is CASSRIGNQPQHF. The CDR3, as DNA: TGTGCCAGCAGTAGGATAGGCAATCAGCCCCAGCATTTT.

The chain employs TRBV30 and TRBJ1-3, with a possible D match to TRBD1 (6 bases). CDR3 size: 14 residues. CDR1 and CDR2 (germline): GTSNPN, SVGIG (reference sequence). V lost 5 bases to trimming and J lost 1 base, with 12 bases between them. The CDR3 is CAWGGQSSGNTIYF. The CDR3 DNA reads as TGTGCCTGGGGAGGACAGTCTTCTGGAAACACCATATATTTT.

This chain joins TRBV27 and TRBJ2-3; D might be TRBD2 (5 bases). The CDR3 covers 15 residues. V was cut by 3 bases and J by 1 base, with 11 bases left in between. Germline values: CDR1 MNHEY, CDR2 SMNVEV (reference sequence). The CDR3 DNA reads as TGTGCCAGCAGTTTCCCAGGAGCGGGCACAGATACGCAGTATTTT. Its protein product is CASSFPGAGTDTQYF.

In this sample, this clone turned up once. V is TRBV7-9 and J is TRBJ2-2; 11 bases align to TRBD1. The CDR3 length is 16 residues. Germline assignment: CDR1 SEHNR and CDR2 FQNEAQ (reference sequence). The V and J ends lost 5 bases and 6 bases, in that order; junction bases with no gene match: 8. The DNA of the CDR3 is TGTGCCAGCAGCCTAAGGACAGGGGGCTGGGCCGGGGAGCTGTTTTTT. Its translation is CASSLRTGGWAGELFF.

The chain links TRBV14 to TRBJ2-3; 7 nucleotides agree with TRBD2. CDR1 and CDR2 from the germline V gene are SGHDN and FVKESK. J gave up 4 bases and V 2 bases, and 27 bases lay outside the gene matches. There are 22 residues in the CDR3. The CDR3 spells CASSQPVGRAPQPNHHADTQYF. The CDR3 DNA reads as TGTGCCAGCAGCCAACCCGTGGGGAGGGCTCCACAGCCCAACCACCATGCAGATACGCAGTATTTT.

Details on this clone: A far larger clone differs by one base, so this is likely a read error. This rearrangement joins TRBV2 to TRBJ2-3; 12 bases agree with TRBD2. Germline assignment: CDR1 SNHLY and CDR2 FYNNEI. This CDR3 has 15 amino acids. Trimming took 4 bases from V and 1 from J; bases not matched to a gene: 0. Here the CDR3 reads CASSGTSGGTDTQYF. In nucleotides, the CDR3 is TGTGCCAGCAGTGGGACTAGCGGGGGCACAGATACGCAGTATTTT. Looking up the rest from reference TRBV2 and TRBJ2-3 gives the full variable domain: EPEVTQTPSHQVTQMGQEVILRCVPISNHLYFYWYRQILGQKVEFLVSFYNNEISEKSEIFDDQFSVERPDGSNFTLKIRSTKLEDSAMYFCASSGTSGGTDTQYFGPGTRLTVL.

By proportion, this clone is medium-sized. The chain combines TRBV7-9 with TRBJ2-5, with no clear D. CDR3 length equals 13 residues. V was shortened by 11 bases and J by 0 bases, with 13 bases between the two germline ends. Germline CDR1 is SEHNR and CDR2 is FQNEAQ (reference sequence). Here the CDR3 reads CAGHTVNQETQYF. The CDR3 DNA is TGTGCCGGTCACACGGTTAACCAAGAGACCCAGTACTTC.

The sample holds a few counts of this clone. The chain carries TRBV30 and TRBJ1-5; D gene ambiguous. The germline V gene encodes CDR1 GTSNPN and CDR2 SVGIG (reference sequence). This CDR3 spans 13 amino acids. V was shortened by 0 bases and J by 4 bases, with 7 bases between the two germline ends. The CDR3 DNA is TGTGCCTGGAGTGTGGATGAAAATCAGCCCCAGCATTTT. Its protein is CAWSVDENQPQHF.

The rearrangement uses TRBV28 and TRBJ1-5, with 9 bases that match TRBD1. The germline gives CDR1 MDHEN, CDR2 SYDVKM. With V trimmed by 3 bases and J by 6 bases, 9 bases remained unmatched. CDR3 size: 16 residues. The CDR3 protein is CASSFQVGQGPQPQHF. The DNA of the CDR3 is TGTGCCAGCAGTTTCCAAGTGGGACAGGGTCCTCAGCCCCAGCATTTT.

This clone is a singleton in its sample. The V and J genes are TRBV27 and TRBJ1-2, with D hard to call. The CDR3 extends over 13 amino acids. CDR1 and CDR2 (germline): MNHEY, SMNVEV (reference sequence). The V end was cut by 4 bases, the J end by 4 bases, with 10 bases between. Here the CDR3 DNA reads TGTGCCAGCAGTTCCTTGGGCGTCTATGGCTACACCTTC. Translation gives CASSSLGVYGYTF.

J is TRBJ2-7 and V is TRBV5-1; a weak D match, TRBD2 (5 bases). V was clipped by 0 bases and J by 6 bases, with 7 bases between them. The CDR3 sequence is 12 residues long. CDR1 is SGHRS, CDR2 YFSETQ, per germline. CDR3 sequence (DNA): TGCGCCAGCAGCTTGGGCGGGCTCGAGCAGTACTTC. The encoded protein is CASSLGGLEQYF.

The J gene is TRBJ2-2, the V gene TRBV6-6, with 7 bases aligning to TRBD2. Trimming removed 6 bases from V and 4 bases from J; junction bases left unmatched: 11. CDR1 and CDR2 from the germline V gene are MNHNY and SVGAGI (reference sequence). This CDR3 is built from 16 residues. The CDR3 coding sequence is TGTGCCAGCAGCGACCCGGGCGGGAGAACCACCGGGGAGCTGTTTTTT. Amino acid sequence: CASSDPGGRTTGELFF.

The chain carries TRBV18 and TRBJ2-1; weak D call: TRBD1 (5 bases). V was clipped by 3 bases and J by 3 bases, with 12 bases between them. The V gene's germline CDR1 is KGHSH and CDR2 LQKENI. There are 15 residues in the CDR3. The CDR3 loop is CASSPGQGFYNEQFF. The DNA of the CDR3 is TGTGCCAGCTCACCCGGGCAGGGCTTCTACAATGAGCAGTTCTTC.

V usage is TRBV19 and J usage is TRBJ2-3; D uncertain. Looked up from germline, CDR1 is LNHDA and CDR2 is SQIVND (reference sequence). V was clipped by 7 bases and J by 5 bases, with 4 bases between them. The CDR3 has 10 residues. CDR3 loop: CASMGDTQYF. CDR3 nucleotides: TGTGCCAGTATGGGAGATACGCAGTATTTT. Drawing the rest from reference TRBV19 and TRBJ2-3, the complete variable domain is DGGITQSPKYLFRKEGQNVTLSCEQNLNHDAMYWYRQDPGQGLRLIYYSQIVNDFQKGDIAEGYSVSREKKESFPLTVTSAQKNPTAFYLCASMGDTQYFGPGTRLTVL.

CDR3 sequence: CASRAGAHTDTQYF. CDR3 DNA sequence: TGTGCCAGCAGAGCGGGAGCCCACACAGATACGCAGTATTTT. The chain carries TRBV7-9 and TRBJ2-3, with 8 nucleotides matching TRBD2. V was clipped by 6 bases and J by 2 bases; unmatched bases: 4. CDR3 length: 14 residues. Germline CDR1 reads SEHNR; CDR2 reads FQNEAQ (reference sequence). The variable domain in full, completed from reference TRBV7-9 and TRBJ2-3, reads DTGVSQNPRHKITKRGQNVTFRCDPISEHNRLYWYRQTLGQGPEFLTYFQNEAQLEKSRLLSDRFSAERPKGSFSTLEIQRTEQGDSAMYLCASRAGAHTDTQYFGPGTRLTVL.

The chain uses TRBV6-4 and TRBJ2-3, with 10 bases lining up with TRBD2. CDR1 is MRHNA and CDR2 is SNTAGT in the germline V gene. V lost 2 bases and J lost 1; bases outside the gene matches: 0. CDR3 length: 15 amino acids. The CDR3 DNA sequence: TGTGCCAGCAGTGACCTAGCGGGGGGCACAGATACGCAGTATTTT. Amino acid sequence: CASSDLAGGTDTQYF.

V gene TRBV27 combines with J gene TRBJ1-2; D remains unclear. Germline loops: CDR1 MNHEY, CDR2 SMNVEV (reference sequence). Trimming took 3 bases from V and 7 from J, leaving 12 bases between them. CDR3 size: 13 residues. In nucleotides, the CDR3 is TGTGCCAGCAGTTTCGGTGGGGTGGGTGGCTACACCTTC. Translating it yields CASSFGGVGGYTF.

This chain uses TRBV4-1 with TRBJ2-1; the match to TRBD2 covers 10 bases. The CDR3 spans 15 residues. Germline loops: CDR1 MGHRA, CDR2 YSYEKL. With 4 bases clipped from V and 6 bases from J, the junction kept 6 bases outside the gene matches. The CDR3 here is CASSPSPSGSNEQFF. DNA for the CDR3: TGCGCCAGCAGCCCGTCCCCTAGCGGGAGCAATGAGCAGTTCTTC.

The rearrangement joins TRBV18 to TRBJ2-7, with 13 positions matching TRBD2. CDR3 length: 17 amino acids. Germline V gene lookup returns CDR1 KGHSH and CDR2 LQKENI. J gave up 4 bases and V 6 bases, and 12 bases lay outside the gene matches. CDR3 coding DNA: TGTGCCAGCTCCCTATCGTGGACTAGCGGGAGCTCTTACGAGCAGTACTTC. Its protein product is CASSLSWTSGSSYEQYF.

V is TRBV15 and J is TRBJ2-5; D might be TRBD1 (5 bases). The germline gives CDR1 LNHNV, CDR2 YYDKDF (reference sequence). The CDR3 length is 14 residues. Trimming took 0 bases from V and 4 from J, leaving 9 bases between them. The CDR3: CATSRDDRGETQYF. The DNA for the CDR3 is TGTGCCACCAGCAGAGATGACAGAGGAGAGACCCAGTACTTC.

The gene calls are TRBV5-6 and TRBJ1-5, with a possible D match to TRBD1 (5 bases). In germline, CDR1 is SGHDT, CDR2 YYEEEE. The germline V and J ends were trimmed by 6 bases and 3 bases, with 16 bases remaining between them. The length of the CDR3 is 15 residues. The DNA for the CDR3 is TGTGCCAGCAATGAATGGGGCAGGTTCAATCAGCCCCAGCATTTT. The encoded protein is CASNEWGRFNQPQHF.

This rearrangement joins TRBV13 to TRBJ1-2, with D possibly being TRBD1 (6 bases). This CDR3 has 15 residues. The V gene's germline CDR1 is PRHDT and CDR2 FYEKMQ (reference sequence). V was trimmed by 5 bases and J by 0 bases, leaving 13 bases between them. CDR3 protein: CASSTQQGANYGYTF. CDR3 sequence (DNA): TGTGCCAGCAGCACACAACAGGGAGCTAACTATGGCTACACCTTC.

This rearrangement joins TRBV7-9 to TRBJ2-3, with D hard to call. Trimming stripped 2 bases from V and 4 bases from J, with 4 bases between. Germline V lookup: CDR1 SEHNR, CDR2 FQNEAQ (reference sequence). This CDR3 has 12 amino acids. CDR3 bases: TGTGCCAGCAGCTTATATGCAGATACGCAGTATTTT. It codes for CASSLYADTQYF. The whole variable domain, filled in from reference TRBV7-9 and TRBJ2-3, reads DTGVSQNPRHKITKRGQNVTFRCDPISEHNRLYWYRQTLGQGPEFLTYFQNEAQLEKSRLLSDRFSAERPKGSFSTLEIQRTEQGDSAMYLCASSLYADTQYFGPGTRLTVL.

This clone has only one observation. CDR3 DNA sequence: TGTGCCAGCAGCCCAGGACGGAGAAGCCCTTATGGCTACACCTTC. Translating it yields CASSPGRRSPYGYTF. V gene TRBV9 combines with J gene TRBJ1-2, with D unclear. Trimming cost V 4 bases and J 5 bases, with 18 bases left between them. The CDR3 has 15 amino acids. Germline lookup yields CDR1 SGDLS and CDR2 YYNGEE.

The chain uses TRBV4-2 and TRBJ2-1, with 12 bases fitting TRBD2. The CDR3 length is 18 residues. The germline V gene encodes CDR1 LGHNA and CDR2 YNFKEQ. Losses at the gene ends were 4 bases for V and 3 bases for J; bases not matched to a gene: 10. The CDR3 loop reads CASSPHFGLAGSYNEQFF. The CDR3 nucleotides are TGTGCCAGCAGCCCGCATTTTGGACTAGCGGGAAGCTACAATGAGCAGTTCTTC.

The chain employs TRBV7-8 and TRBJ2-4; no reliable D call. From germline, CDR1 is SGHVS and CDR2 FQNEAQ. With 2 bases removed from V and 0 bases from J, the gap between germline ends came to 17 bases. The CDR3 consists of 18 residues. CDR3 protein: CASSLSLKELIAKNIQYF. CDR3 nucleotides: TGTGCCAGCAGCTTATCCTTAAAGGAACTCATAGCCAAAAACATTCAGTACTTC.